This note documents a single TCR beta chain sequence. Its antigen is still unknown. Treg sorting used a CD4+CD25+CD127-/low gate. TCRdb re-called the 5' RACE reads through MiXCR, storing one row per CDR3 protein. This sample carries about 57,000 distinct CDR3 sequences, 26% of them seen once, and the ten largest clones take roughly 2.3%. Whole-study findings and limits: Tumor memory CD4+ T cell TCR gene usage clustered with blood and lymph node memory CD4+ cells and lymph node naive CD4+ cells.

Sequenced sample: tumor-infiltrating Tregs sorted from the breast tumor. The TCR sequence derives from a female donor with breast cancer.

This CDR3 is CASSPRGATGELFF. The CDR3 DNA reads as TGTGCCAGCAGCCCGAGAGGAGCCACCGGGGAGCTGTTTTTT. This chain joins TRBV7-3 and TRBJ2-2; D is unresolved. The ends were cut back, 5 bases at V and 4 bases at J, with 11 bases in the middle. This CDR3 is 14 amino acids long. In germline, CDR1 is SGHTA, CDR2 FQGTGA.